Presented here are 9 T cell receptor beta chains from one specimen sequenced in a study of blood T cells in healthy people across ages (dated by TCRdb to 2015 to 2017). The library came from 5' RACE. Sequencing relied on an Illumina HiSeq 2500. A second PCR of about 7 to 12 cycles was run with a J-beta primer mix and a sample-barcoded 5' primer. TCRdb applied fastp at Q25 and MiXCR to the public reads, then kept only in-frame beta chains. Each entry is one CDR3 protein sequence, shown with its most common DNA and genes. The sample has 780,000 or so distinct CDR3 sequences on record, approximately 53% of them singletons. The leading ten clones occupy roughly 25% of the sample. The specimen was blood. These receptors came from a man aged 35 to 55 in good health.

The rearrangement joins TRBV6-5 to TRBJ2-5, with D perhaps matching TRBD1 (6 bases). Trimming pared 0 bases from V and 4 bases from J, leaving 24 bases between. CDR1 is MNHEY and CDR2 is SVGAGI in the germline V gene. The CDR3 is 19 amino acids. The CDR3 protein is CASSYSSTPLGQKGETQYF. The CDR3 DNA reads TGTGCCAGCAGTTACTCCTCTACGCCCTTAGGACAGAAGGGAGAGACCCAGTACTTC.

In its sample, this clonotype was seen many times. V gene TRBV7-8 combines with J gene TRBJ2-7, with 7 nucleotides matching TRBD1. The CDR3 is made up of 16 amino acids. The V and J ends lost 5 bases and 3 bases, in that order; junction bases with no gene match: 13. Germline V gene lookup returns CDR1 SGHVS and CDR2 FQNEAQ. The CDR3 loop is CASSPRLDRAFYEQYF. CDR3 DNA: TGTGCCAGCAGCCCGAGGCTCGACAGGGCCTTCTACGAGCAGTACTTC. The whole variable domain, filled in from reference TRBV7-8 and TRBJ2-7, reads GAGVSQSPRYKVAKRGQDVALRCDPISGHVSLFWYQQALGQGPEFLTYFQNEAQLDKSGLPSDRFFAERPEGSVSTLKIQRTQQEDSAVYLCASSPRLDRAFYEQYFGPGTRLTVT.

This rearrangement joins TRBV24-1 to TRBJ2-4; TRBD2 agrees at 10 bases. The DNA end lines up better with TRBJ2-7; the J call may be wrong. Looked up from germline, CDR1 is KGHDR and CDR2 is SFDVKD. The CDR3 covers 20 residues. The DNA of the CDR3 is TGTGCCACCAGTGATGACGGTGGGACTAGCGTGATTATTAAATGGTACGAGCAGTACTTC. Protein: CATSDDGGTSVIIKWYEQYF.

CDR3 bases: TGCGCCAGCAGCCTTAACGCCCTGACCACAGATACGCAGTATTTT. The encoded protein is CASSLNALTTDTQYF. The chain is built from TRBV4-3 and TRBJ2-3; D not resolved. V shed 4 bases and J shed 2 bases, with 13 bases lying between them. Per the germline V gene, CDR1 is LGHNA and CDR2 is YSLEER. This CDR3 is 15 amino acids long.

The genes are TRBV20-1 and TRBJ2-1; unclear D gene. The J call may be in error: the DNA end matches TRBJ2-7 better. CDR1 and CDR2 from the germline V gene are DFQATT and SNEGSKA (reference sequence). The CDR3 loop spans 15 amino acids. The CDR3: CSAREYGLSYNEQYF. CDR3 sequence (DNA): TGCAGTGCTAGAGAATACGGGTTGTCCTACAATGAGCAGTACTTC.

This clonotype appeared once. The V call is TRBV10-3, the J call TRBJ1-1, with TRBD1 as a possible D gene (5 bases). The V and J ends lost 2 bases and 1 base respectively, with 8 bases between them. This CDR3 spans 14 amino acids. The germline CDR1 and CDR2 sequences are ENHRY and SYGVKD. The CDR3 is CAISEQGRNTEAFF. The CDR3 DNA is TGTGCCATCAGTGAGCAGGGCCGGAACACTGAAGCTTTCTTT.

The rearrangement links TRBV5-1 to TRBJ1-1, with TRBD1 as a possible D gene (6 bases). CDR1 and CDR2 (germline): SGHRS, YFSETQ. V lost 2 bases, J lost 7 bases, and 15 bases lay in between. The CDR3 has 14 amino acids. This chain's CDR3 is CASSLLQGPYEAFF. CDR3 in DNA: TGCGCCAGCAGCTTACTACAGGGCCCGTATGAAGCTTTCTTT.

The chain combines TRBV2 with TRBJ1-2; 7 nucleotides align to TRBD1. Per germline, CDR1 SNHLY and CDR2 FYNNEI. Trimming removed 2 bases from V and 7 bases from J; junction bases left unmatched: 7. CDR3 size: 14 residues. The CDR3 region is CASSERQGASGYTF. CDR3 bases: TGTGCCAGCAGTGAAAGACAGGGAGCCTCTGGCTACACCTTC.

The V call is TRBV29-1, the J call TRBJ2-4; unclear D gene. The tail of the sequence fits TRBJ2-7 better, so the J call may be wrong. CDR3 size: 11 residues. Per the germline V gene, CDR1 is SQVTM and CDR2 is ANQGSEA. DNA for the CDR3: TGCAGCGTTGAAATCTCCTACGAGCAGTACTTC. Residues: CSVEISYEQYF.